The next 2 T cell receptor beta chains were all read from a single sample in a study of shared clonotypes between healthy human individuals. Sequenced by immunoSEQ multiplex PCR; TCRdb stores in-frame clones only, minus some. The sample yields approximately 470,000 clones, over 75% seen once. The sequenced material came from PBMCs. The receptors here all came from a woman aged 40 to 49 in good health. Some clones in this sample may be carry-over from other donors' samples.

The chain joins TRBV4-2 to TRBJ1-1; weak D call: TRBD1 (5 bases). Looked up from germline, CDR1 is LGHNA and CDR2 is YNFKEQ. V was trimmed by 1 base and J by 2 bases, leaving 11 bases between them. The CDR3 is 15 residues long. CDR3 amino acids: CASSQGVRENTEAFF. In DNA form, the CDR3 reads TGTGCCAGCAGCCAAGGGGTCAGGGAAAACACTGAAGCTTTCTTT.

The CDR3 is CASRRTESYEQYF. The CDR3 region has the DNA TGTGCCAGCAGACGTACGGAATCCTACGAGCAGTACTTC. V usage is TRBV6-1 and J usage is TRBJ2-7; D is uncertain. This CDR3 contains 13 residues. Germline CDR1 is MNHNS and CDR2 is SASEGT. V was cut by 6 bases and J by 1 base, with 10 bases left in between.